These 19 T cell receptor beta chains came from one sample sequenced in a study of tumor and adjacent non-tumor tissue in lung cancer. A modified ARM-PCR protocol with three rounds of nested PCR amplified TCRbeta. TCRdb ran MiXCR on the multiplex PCR reads and lists one entry per CDR3 protein. Here the sample spans 65,000 to 85,000 distinct CDR3 sequences, around 82% being singletons. RNA was extracted from bulk tissue without any cell sorting. This non-tumor lung sample came from over 3 cm beyond the tumor edge. The sample was distant non-tumor lung tissue. These receptors all stem from a man between 60 and 75 years old with non-small cell lung cancer.

This clonotype was recorded many times. The chain links TRBV14 to TRBJ1-2, with 8 bases identical to TRBD1. Germline CDR1 SGHDN, CDR2 FVKESK. CDR3 length: 18 residues. V dropped 6 bases and J dropped 3; count of bases not matched to a gene: 18. CDR3 in DNA: TGTGCCAGCAGTCGGAGGCAGGGGGCGCGACTAAATGACTATGGCTACACCTTC. Translation: CASSRRQGARLNDYGYTF.

The CDR3 DNA reads TGCGCCAGCAGCCAGGGGGGCGGGTTCTCCTACAAGGAGTACTTC. Translation gives CASSQGGGFSYKEYF. The chain links TRBV4-1 to TRBJ2-7; D could derive from TRBD1 or TRBD2 (6 bases each). Germline CDR1 and CDR2: MGHRA and YSYEKL. The CDR3 is 15 amino acids. Between the trimmed V and J ends, which lost 3 bases and 11 bases, there was a span of 23 bases.

The chain recombines TRBV5-1 with TRBJ2-3, with TRBD2 identical over 13 bases. V dropped 4 bases and J dropped 7; count of bases not matched to a gene: 12. The CDR3 length is 17 residues. Looked up from germline, CDR1 is SGHRS and CDR2 is YFSETQ. CDR3 sequence: CASSLRTSGSSSYTQYF. The CDR3 bases are TGCGCCAGCAGCCTACGGACTAGCGGGAGTAGCTCATATACGCAGTATTTT.

This clonotype was detected once. It is likely a read error, because the conserved phenylalanine at the end of the CDR3 is missing. The chain has TRBV12-3 or TRBV12-4 and TRBJ1-2; D call uncertain. This CDR3 is 13 amino acids long. The V and J ends lost 6 bases and 1 base respectively, with 9 bases between them. The CDR3 here is CASRPQYNYGYTL. The CDR3 nucleotides read TGTGCCAGCAGACCCCAATATAACTATGGCTACACCCTC.

In its sample, this clonotype was seen a few times. This may arise from a read error, as a much more abundant clone is one base away. The V and J genes are TRBV20-1 and TRBJ2-3; D might be TRBD2 (6 bases). Trimming left V 8 bases short and J 0 bases short, with 15 bases between. The CDR3 consists of 14 residues. Germline V lookup: CDR1 DFQATT, CDR2 SNEGSKA (reference sequence). The CDR3 nucleotides are TGCAGTACTGGCAGAGCGGGTAGCACAGATACGCAGTATTTT. The encoded protein is CSTGRAGSTDTQYF.

As for this clonotype: A junction boundary mismatches the germline segment, possibly from a read error. The chain couples TRBV29-1 to TRBJ2-3, with TRBD2 as a possible D gene (6 bases). CDR3 size: 14 residues. The V gene's germline CDR1 is SQVTM and CDR2 ANQGSEA. The CDR3 is CSKTRGSNTDKQYF. Here the CDR3 DNA reads TGCAGCAAGACTAGAGGGAGTAATACAGATAAGCAGTATTTT.

A note on this clonotype: The germline gene is not matched at one end of the junction; a read error may be the cause. The rearrangement uses TRBV11-3 and TRBJ2-3; the D gene is possibly TRBD2 (5 bases). This CDR3 is built from 16 residues. Germline CDR1 is SGHNT and CDR2 is YENEEA. CDR3 sequence: CACSSRLADNTDTRYF. The CDR3 DNA reads TGTGCCTGTAGCTCCAGGCTAGCAGATAACACAGATACGCGGTATTTT.

A remark on this clonotype: The CDR3 does not end in the conserved phenylalanine or tryptophan, so this is likely a read error. The chain uses TRBV29-1 and TRBJ2-7; no clear D. The CDR3 is made up of 11 amino acids. V lost 7 bases and J lost 7, with 14 bases in between. Germline lookup yields CDR1 SQVTM and CDR2 ANQGSEA. CDR3 DNA sequence: TGCAGCGCCTTAGTCCCTACAGAGCAGTACCTC. Its translation: CSALVPTEQYL.

This clonotype has more than one count but fewer than ten. A much larger clone sits a single nucleotide away, making a read error possible. A read error is likely, as this CDR3 ends without the conserved phenylalanine or tryptophan. The rearrangement joins TRBV5-5 to TRBJ2-7, with 14 nucleotides matching TRBD2. The trim removed 1 base at V and 10 bases at J, leaving 7 bases unmatched. Germline CDR1 and CDR2: SGHKS and YYEKEE (reference sequence). The CDR3 sequence is 15 residues long. The CDR3 bases are TGTGCCAGCAGCTTGCGTAGACTAGCGGGAGGGGAACAGTACCTC. It yields the protein CASSLRRLAGGEQYL.

As for this clonotype: Compared with germline, one end of the junction differs, possibly owing to a read error. CDR3 DNA sequence: TGTACCAGCAGTTCCAGGAGTACGGACACAGATACGCAGTATTTT. Translation: CTSSSRSTDTDTQYF. This rearrangement joins TRBV6-5 to TRBJ2-3; no clear D. The CDR3 runs to 15 residues. Germline V gene lookup returns CDR1 MNHEY and CDR2 SVGAGI.

To note about this clonotype: The junction differs from germline at one of its ends, possibly a read error. This CDR3 reads CANSFTGTSRDTQYF. As DNA, the CDR3 is TGTGCCAACAGCTTTACAGGGACTAGCAGAGATACGCAGTATTTT. The V and J genes are TRBV5-5 and TRBJ2-3; TRBD2 agrees at 9 bases. This CDR3 is built from 15 residues. Germline V gene lookup returns CDR1 SGHKS and CDR2 YYEKEE (reference sequence). Complete variable domain (other parts from reference TRBV5-5 and TRBJ2-3): DAGVTQSPTHLIKTRGQQVTLRCSPISGHKSVSWYQQVLGQGPQFIFQYYEKEERGRGNFPDRFSARQFPNYSSELNVNALLLGDSALYLCANSFTGTSRDTQYFGPGTRLTVL.

In regard to this clonotype: Here the CDR3 omits its conserved ending phenylalanine or tryptophan, so a read error is the likely source. This chain uses TRBV11-3 with TRBJ2-3, with D tentatively TRBD2 (5 bases). The germline gives CDR1 SGHNT, CDR2 YENEEA. The CDR3 is made up of 16 amino acids. The CDR3 loop is CANSSALADSIDTQYL. DNA of the CDR3: TGTGCCAACAGCTCCGCGCTAGCAGATAGCATAGATACGCAGTATTTA.

To note about this clonotype: It is likely a read error, because the conserved phenylalanine at the end of the CDR3 is missing. The V and J genes are TRBV28 and TRBJ2-2, with 11 bases matching TRBD2. V was pared by 9 bases and J by 1 base, with 19 bases of the junction left unmatched. There are 20 residues in the CDR3. From germline, CDR1 is MDHEN and CDR2 SYDVKM. The CDR3: CARSIIPGLAEYRNTGELFL. In nucleotides, the CDR3 is TGTGCCAGGAGCATCATTCCGGGACTAGCGGAATACCGGAACACCGGGGAGCTGTTTTTG.

The V call is TRBV6-6, the J call TRBJ2-5; D possibly corresponds to TRBD1 (5 bases). Germline assignment: CDR1 MNHNY and CDR2 SVGAGI (reference sequence). Trimming stripped 0 bases from V and 2 bases from J, with 13 bases between. The CDR3 has 16 amino acids. This CDR3 reads CASSYSTARGQETQYF. The CDR3 bases are TGTGCCAGCAGTTACTCGACAGCCAGAGGTCAAGAGACCCAGTACTTC.

In regard to this clonotype: Likely a read error: the CDR3 ends without its conserved phenylalanine or tryptophan. This chain connects TRBV6-5 to TRBJ1-4; TRBD1 matches 7 bases. Germline trimming cut 2 bases from V and 8 bases from J; bases unmatched to any gene: 8. Germline V gives CDR1 MNHEY, CDR2 SVGAGI. This CDR3 is built from 15 residues. The CDR3 loop is CASSYPGQGEEKLFL. As DNA, the CDR3 is TGTGCCAGCAGTTACCCGGGGCAGGGGGAAGAAAAACTGTTTTTA.

To note about this clonotype: This may arise from a read error, as a much more abundant clone is one base away. V gene TRBV27 combines with J gene TRBJ2-5; a weak D match, TRBD1 (5 bases). V lost 0 bases to trimming and J lost 5 bases, with 16 bases between them. The CDR3 covers 16 residues. Per the germline V gene, CDR1 is MNHEY and CDR2 is SMNVEV (reference sequence). In DNA form, the CDR3 reads TGTGCCAGCAGTTTATCCGGCGTAGAGACAGTGGAGACCCAGTACTTC. Protein: CASSLSGVETVETQYF.

This clonotype has only one observation. An end of the junction differs from the germline gene, which may be a read error. The chain uses TRBV11-3 and TRBJ2-3; TRBD2 aligns across 7 bases. This CDR3 contains 16 residues. From germline, CDR1 is SGHNT and CDR2 YENEEA. The CDR3 sequence: CASSLGLVDNTDTQCF. CDR3 coding DNA: TGTGCCAGCAGCCTTGGACTAGTGGATAACACAGATACGCAGTGTTTT.

The V call is TRBV10-3, the J call TRBJ1-1; D possibly corresponds to TRBD1 (5 bases). Germline V gene data show CDR1 as ENHRY and CDR2 as SYGVKD. Trimming stripped 4 bases from V and 11 bases from J, with 11 bases between. CDR3 length equals 11 residues. The DNA for the CDR3 is TGTGCCATCAGTGGCGCAGGGAGGGCTTTCTTT. Translation gives CAISGAGRAFF.

For this clonotype: This may be a read error: a much more frequent sequence differs by one nucleotide. This chain links TRBV28 with TRBJ2-3; D is tentatively TRBD1 or TRBD2 (5 bases each). This CDR3 has 14 residues. The germline CDR1 and CDR2 sequences are MDHEN and SYDVKM. Trimming pared 7 bases from V and 2 bases from J, leaving 13 bases between. In DNA form, the CDR3 reads TGTGCCAGCACCCGGGGCAGGACCACAGATACGCAGTATTTT. It encodes CASTRGRTTDTQYF.